This T cell receptor beta chain was recovered during a study of STAT5B mutations in CD4+ large granular lymphocyte leukemia. Findings and limits, study-wide: CD4-sorted patient repertoires seemed more clonal than healthy CD4+ repertoires.

Method: immunoSEQ multiplex PCR; TCRdb's copy keeps in-frame clones and lacks some. The sample holds about 30,000 clones, nearly 80% seen once. V was trimmed by 8 bases and J by 3 bases, leaving 17 bases between them. Germline V gene data show CDR1 as SGHAT and CDR2 as FQNNGV. The CDR3 has 14 amino acids. Concerning this clone itself: No antigen is known for it.

The sequence was collected from a human donor in good health. The chain joins TRBV11-2 to TRBJ2-7; perhaps TRBD1 as D (8 bases). Sequenced material: CD4+ T cells from blood buffy coats. As DNA, the CDR3 is TGTGCCAGCGCCTCGGGGGGACAGGTCTACGAGCAGTACTTC. Its protein product is CASASGGQVYEQYF.